Below, 19 T cell receptor beta chains from the same sample are listed, as sequenced in a study of regulatory T cells in long-lasting Graves disease. With iRepertoire HTBI primers and Arm-PCR of CDR3 regions, TCR beta libraries were built. TCRdb called the multiplex PCR reads again in MiXCR, with one record for every CDR3 protein. Of under 250,000 distinct CDR3 sequences in the sample, around 20% were seen once. Time point in this sample: newly diagnosed GD, antithyroid drugs for less than 3 months. After RNA was extracted from PBMCs, the TCR library was made from it. These same data were also listed under a study on T cells in Graves' hyperthyroidism and ophthalmopathy.

The material was peripheral blood mononuclear cells (PBMCs), obtained at new diagnosis, from a patient treated with antithyroid drugs. Receptors were obtained from a woman in her 30s with Graves disease.

This clonotype was observed at least ten times. The genes are TRBV5-6 and TRBJ2-3, with 7 bases lining up with TRBD2. Trimming cost V 0 bases and J 3 bases; bases outside gene matches: 4. This CDR3 is 15 amino acids long. Looked up from germline, CDR1 is SGHDT and CDR2 is YYEEEE. The CDR3 reads CASSLGGGITDTQYF. The DNA of the CDR3 is TGTGCCAGCAGCTTGGGCGGGGGTATTACAGATACGCAGTATTTT.

Ten or more counts support this clonotype. This chain connects TRBV7-2 to TRBJ1-4; no clear D. V was shortened by 5 bases and J by 0 bases, with 10 bases between the two germline ends. CDR1 is SGHTA, CDR2 FQGNSA, per germline. The CDR3 spans 15 residues. CDR3 region: CASSPIFATNEKLFF. Here the CDR3 DNA reads TGTGCCAGCAGCCCCATATTTGCAACTAATGAAAAACTGTTTTTT.

This clonotype was seen repeatedly, ten times or more. DNA of the CDR3: TGCAGTGCGCAGACCTTAGCGGGAGTACACAATGAGCAGTTCTTC. Translating gives CSAQTLAGVHNEQFF. The chain couples TRBV20-1 to TRBJ2-1, with TRBD2 matching 9 bases. Germline V CDR1 and CDR2: DFQATT, SNEGSKA (reference sequence). The CDR3 is made up of 15 amino acids. After removal of 6 bases from V and 5 bases from J, the junction contained 11 bases not matched to a gene.

This chain uses TRBV5-1 with TRBJ1-1; perhaps TRBD1 as D (5 bases). Germline assignment: CDR1 SGHRS and CDR2 YFSETQ. The CDR3 sequence is 15 residues long. With 3 bases removed from V and 3 bases from J, the gap between germline ends came to 15 bases. As DNA, the CDR3 is TGCGCCAGCAGCTCGGGGGAGGGAGGGTACACTGAAGCTTTCTTT. Translated: CASSSGEGGYTEAFF.

This clonotype appeared many times. The rearrangement joins TRBV5-8 to TRBJ1-5; D is unclear. CDR1 is SGHTS, CDR2 YDEGEE, per germline. This CDR3 has 14 amino acids. The ends were cut back, 4 bases at V and 4 bases at J, with 12 bases in the middle. The DNA for the CDR3 is TGTGCCAGCAGCCCCGGACGGTTAAATCAGCCCCAGCATTTT. Amino acids: CASSPGRLNQPQHF.

Many counts were recorded for this clonotype. The chain joins TRBV7-9 to TRBJ1-2, with TRBD1 matching over 10 bases. The germline V gene encodes CDR1 SEHNR and CDR2 FQNEAQ (reference sequence). The CDR3 sequence is 16 residues long. V lost 5 bases, J lost 6 bases, and 12 bases stayed unmatched. The CDR3 reads CASSIGTGEFTNGYTF. As DNA, the CDR3 is TGTGCCAGCAGCATCGGGACAGGGGAGTTCACTAATGGCTACACCTTC.

The V call is TRBV15, the J call TRBJ2-5, with 8 positions matching TRBD1. The germline V gene has CDR1 LNHNV and CDR2 YYDKDF (reference sequence). The CDR3 has 13 residues. V shed 5 bases and J 2 bases; nucleotides not matched to a gene: 1. The CDR3 DNA reads as TGTGCCACCAGCTGGACAGGGCAAGAGACCCAGTACTTC. Its protein product is CATSWTGQETQYF.

This clonotype has more than one count but fewer than ten. V gene TRBV3-1 combines with J gene TRBJ1-3; D is possibly TRBD1 (6 bases). The germline V and J ends were trimmed by 4 bases and 7 bases, with 14 bases remaining between them. The CDR3 loop spans 14 amino acids. Germline V CDR1 and CDR2: LGHDT, YNNKEL (reference sequence). As DNA, the CDR3 is TGTGCCAGCAGCCGCACAGGGTTTGAGAACACCATATATTTT. Translated: CASSRTGFENTIYF. Full variable domain (outside the CDR3, taken from reference TRBV3-1 and TRBJ1-3): DTAVSQTPKYLVTQMGNDKSIKCEQNLGHDTMYWYKQDSKKFLKIMFSYNNKELIINETVPNRFSPKSPDKAHLNLHINSLELGDSAVYFCASSRTGFENTIYFGEGSWLTVV.

The sample holds many counts of this clonotype. The chain recombines TRBV5-6 with TRBJ2-7, with D possibly called TRBD1 or TRBD2 (5 bases each). Deletions cut 0 bases from V and 0 bases from J, with 16 bases between. Germline V CDR1 and CDR2: SGHDT, YYEEEE. The CDR3 consists of 17 residues. The CDR3 DNA reads as TGTGCCAGCAGCTTGGAAACAGGTGGGGAGAGCTCCTACGAGCAGTACTTC. This sequence encodes CASSLETGGESSYEQYF.

This clonotype was seen ten or more times. The chain combines TRBV5-1 with TRBJ1-5; weak D call: TRBD1 (6 bases). CDR1 is SGHRS, CDR2 YFSETQ, per germline. With 0 bases removed from V and 1 base from J, the gap between germline ends came to 8 bases. The CDR3 is 15 residues long. For the CDR3, the DNA is TGCGCCAGCAGCTTGGGGGACAAAAGCAATCAGCCCCAGCATTTT. Its protein product is CASSLGDKSNQPQHF.

Comments on this clonotype: It may be a read error: a sequence one base away is much more abundant. The chain combines TRBV20-1 with TRBJ2-7, with D possibly being TRBD1 (6 bases). The CDR3 contains 15 residues. Germline loops: CDR1 DFQATT, CDR2 SNEGSKA (reference sequence). Trimming stripped 0 bases from V and 6 bases from J, with 18 bases between. The CDR3 DNA sequence: TGCAGTGCTAGAGAAGCGACAGGCAACCCCTTCGAGCAGTACTTC. It is translated as CSAREATGNPFEQYF.

This clonotype was counted at least ten times. This chain joins TRBV18 and TRBJ1-4, with D unresolved. CDR1 and CDR2 (germline): KGHSH, LQKENI. The CDR3 runs to 15 residues. The V end was cut by 1 base, the J end by 5 bases, with 11 bases between. CDR3 nucleotides: TGTGCCAGCTCACCACATCGGGGAGAGAATGAAAAACTGTTTTTT. This sequence encodes CASSPHRGENEKLFF.

This clonotype showed up many times. The chain joins TRBV11-1 to TRBJ2-4; TRBD1 matches at 9 bases. J was trimmed by 5 bases and V by 4 bases; bases with no gene match: 3. The CDR3 contains 14 residues. CDR1 and CDR2 (germline): SGHAT, FQDESV (reference sequence). CDR3 coding DNA: TGTGCCAGCAGCTCGGGACAGGGCGAAAACATTCAGTACTTC. Translating gives CASSSGQGENIQYF.

This clonotype was picked up a small number of times. This may be a read error: a much more frequent sequence differs by one nucleotide. The V call is TRBV12-3 or TRBV12-4, the J call TRBJ2-5; D unresolved. The CDR3 contains 14 residues. Here the CDR3 DNA reads TGTGCCAGCAGTTTGAATGAGAGGAAGGAGACCCAGTGCTTC. This sequence encodes CASSLNERKETQCF.

This clonotype was counted ten times or more. This rearrangement joins TRBV4-1 to TRBJ1-2; 9 bases line up with TRBD1. The CDR3 contains 15 residues. J lost 5 bases, V lost 1 base, and 5 bases had no gene match. Germline values: CDR1 MGHRA, CDR2 YSYEKL. The CDR3 DNA is TGCGCCAGCAGCCAAGCGGGACAGGGTCTTTATGGCTACACCTTC. This sequence encodes CASSQAGQGLYGYTF.

This clonotype was seen at least ten times. V is TRBV28 and J is TRBJ2-3; D is possibly TRBD1 or TRBD2 (5 bases each). V dropped 2 bases and J dropped 5 bases, with 14 bases sitting between them. CDR1 is MDHEN and CDR2 is SYDVKM in the germline V gene. The CDR3 is 15 amino acids. CDR3 residues: CASSLVGTAVDTQYF. As DNA, the CDR3 is TGTGCCAGCAGTTTAGTAGGGACCGCTGTAGATACGCAGTATTTT.

The chain is built from TRBV2 and TRBJ2-5, with a weak D call TRBD2 (6 bases). V was shortened by 6 bases and J by 5 bases, with 13 bases between the two germline ends. CDR1 is SNHLY, CDR2 FYNNEI, per germline. The CDR3 runs to 13 residues. The CDR3 DNA follows: TGTGCCAGCAGCCGGAGGGGCCGGGAGACCCAGTACTTC. It is translated as CASSRRGRETQYF.

The sample holds many counts of this clonotype. V is TRBV29-1 and J is TRBJ2-5; 8 positions match TRBD2. Trimming removed 3 bases from V and 5 bases from J; junction bases left unmatched: 5. This CDR3 has 13 amino acids. Germline values: CDR1 SQVTM, CDR2 ANQGSEA. The CDR3: CSVDGGAFETQYF. In DNA, the CDR3 is TGCAGCGTTGACGGGGGGGCCTTTGAGACCCAGTACTTC.

This clonotype was recorded many times. The chain is built from TRBV7-9 and TRBJ1-2, with D tentatively TRBD1 (5 bases). V lost 7 bases, J lost 7 bases, and 13 bases lay in between. The CDR3 has 12 amino acids. Germline assignment: CDR1 SEHNR and CDR2 FQNEAQ (reference sequence). The CDR3 DNA reads as TGTGCCAGCAAGGCGGGGCAAAGTGGCTACACCTTC. Translation: CASKAGQSGYTF.